The 7 T cell receptor beta chains reported below all come from one sample, sequenced in a study of blood T cell repertoires in COVID-19. The protocol was immunoSEQ multiplex PCR, while the TCRdb copy is restricted to in-frame clones and leaves out a portion. The sample holds 160,000 or so clones; about 87% are singletons and the top ten take over 9%. The sequencing sample was made of peripheral blood. Receptors originate from a woman in her 70s with COVID-19, enrolled during active disease.

This clone was counted a few times. The gene calls are TRBV5-1 and TRBJ1-1; 9 bases agree with TRBD1. Germline V gene sequence: CDR1 SGHRS, CDR2 YFSETQ. CDR3 length equals 15 residues. The junction had 5 bases not matched to a gene; V was cut back by 4 bases and J by 1 base. The CDR3 sequence: CASSPRTGANTEAFF. In DNA, the CDR3 is TGCGCCAGCAGCCCAAGGACAGGGGCGAACACTGAAGCTTTCTTT.

The chain recombines TRBV6-5 with TRBJ2-7; tentative D call: TRBD2 (7 bases). The ends were cut back, 2 bases at V and 1 base at J, with 12 bases in the middle. The germline V gene has CDR1 MNHEY and CDR2 SVGAGI. The CDR3 extends over 15 amino acids. CDR3 nucleotides: TGTGCCAGCAGTTACGGGGGGGCTTCATCCTACGAGCAGTACTTC. This gives the protein CASSYGGASSYEQYF.

The gene calls are TRBV7-9 and TRBJ1-3, with 7 bases that match TRBD1. Losses at the gene ends were 5 bases for V and 4 bases for J; bases not matched to a gene: 8. The germline V gene has CDR1 SEHNR and CDR2 FQNEAQ (reference sequence). The CDR3 runs 15 residues. The CDR3 DNA sequence: TGTGCCAGCAGCACTATGACAGGGCGAGGAAACACCATATATTTT. This encodes CASSTMTGRGNTIYF.

J is TRBJ2-3 and V is TRBV5-1, with TRBD1 as a possible D gene (5 bases). Trimming removed 1 base at V and 1 base at J, with 16 bases between. Germline CDR1 SGHRS, CDR2 YFSETQ. The CDR3 has 17 residues. The CDR3 spells CASSLQRRQSRTDTQYF. For the CDR3, the DNA is TGCGCCAGCAGCTTGCAAAGAAGACAGAGCCGCACAGATACGCAGTATTTT.

The chain employs TRBV2 and TRBJ1-2; 8 bases map to TRBD1. Germline assignment: CDR1 SNHLY and CDR2 FYNNEI. The CDR3 contains 16 residues. V shed 7 bases and J 3 bases; nucleotides not matched to a gene: 13. The CDR3 bases are TGTGCCAGCATTGATATCCGGGACAGGTCATACTATGGCTACACCTTC. Its translation is CASIDIRDRSYYGYTF.

The chain couples TRBV6-5 to TRBJ2-7, with 12 bases identical to TRBD1. V lost 5 bases and J lost 5; bases outside the gene matches: 7. This CDR3 comprises 15 residues. From germline, CDR1 is MNHEY and CDR2 SVGAGI. The CDR3 DNA reads TGTGCCAGCAGTCTCGACGGGACAGGGGGCAACGAGCAGTACTTC. Its translation is CASSLDGTGGNEQYF.

This chain links TRBV12-3 or TRBV12-4 with TRBJ1-2, with 7 bases lining up with TRBD1. This CDR3 is built from 12 residues. V was clipped by 5 bases and J by 8 bases; unmatched bases: 5. Here the CDR3 DNA reads TGTGCCAGCAGTGTACCAGGGGGGGGCTACACCTTC. Encoded protein: CASSVPGGGYTF.